By share of the sample, the clone carrying this T cell receptor (beta chain) is large. Its antigen remains unknown. The source of the sample is a study of chemoradiotherapy in HPV16-positive cancers. Turning to the study itself: Functional T-cell assays on two HPV16-positive patients' cells defined candidate HPV-specific clones and common TCR motifs. General study results and limits: Only a couple of HPV16-positive patients supplied the functional HPV-specificity definition. Candidate HPV-specific clones and E7-related TCR motifs grew in tumor during treatment. For HPV16-positive patients, expanding HPV-responsive T cells associated with longer recurrence-free survival.

Using immunoSEQ multiplex PCR, the repertoire was profiled, and TCRdb retains in-frame clones only, with some absent. The table shows more than 20,000 clones, with more than 85% occurring only once. Deletions cut 0 bases from V and 3 bases from J, with 16 bases between. This CDR3 has 16 residues. The V gene is TRBV5-3, the J gene TRBJ2-7, with D tentatively TRBD1 or TRBD2 (5 bases each). TRBV5-3 is sorted into the ORF group, with uncertain function. The clonotype comes from a human donor with HPV-associated anogenital cancer. The specimen was blood, collected from a patient who underwent chemoradiotherapy. The CDR3 DNA reads TGTGCCAGAAGCTTGGATCCATGGGACGGCCACTACGAGCAGTACTTC. Protein sequence: CARSLDPWDGHYEQYF.